This T cell receptor beta chain was found in a study of blood T cell repertoires in COVID-19. On the study more broadly: Researchers got acute and convalescent COVID-19 samples from the United States, Italy and Spain. PBMCs, B-cell-depleted T cells, or T cells were the source of the cDNA or gDNA that made up the material.

Germline loops: CDR1 SGHDN, CDR2 FVKESK. The CDR3 covers 16 residues. The J segment lost 5 bases and the V segment lost 2 bases, leaving 5 bases of the junction unmatched. In the authors' methods: Amplification of reference gene primers provided the estimated nucleated cell counts. The data were produced by immunoSEQ multiplex PCR, yet TCRdb's version contains in-frame clones alone and is incomplete. V and J calls and clone size are given by that table; D and trimming were obtained from the DNA. Of around 57,000 clones listed, roughly 90% are singletons. The receptor was isolated from a man aged 50 to 59 with acute or convalescent COVID-19. The chain employs TRBV14 and TRBJ2-7; 14 bases align to TRBD2. Specimen: peripheral blood. The CDR3 DNA reads TGTGCCAGCAGCCAAAGGGGACTAGCGGGAGTCAACGAGCAGTACTTC. Translation gives CASSQRGLAGVNEQYF.